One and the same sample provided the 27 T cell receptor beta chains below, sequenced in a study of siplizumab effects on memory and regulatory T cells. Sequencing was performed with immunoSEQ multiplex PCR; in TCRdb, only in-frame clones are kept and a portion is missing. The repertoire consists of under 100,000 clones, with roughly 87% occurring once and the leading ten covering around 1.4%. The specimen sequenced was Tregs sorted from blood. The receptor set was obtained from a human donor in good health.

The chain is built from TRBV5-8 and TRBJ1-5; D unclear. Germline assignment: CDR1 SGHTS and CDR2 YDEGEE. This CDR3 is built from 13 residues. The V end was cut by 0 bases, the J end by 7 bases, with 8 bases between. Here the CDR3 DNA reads TGTGCCAGCAGCTTGGACTTGAGCCAGCCCCAGCATTTT. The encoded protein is CASSLDLSQPQHF.

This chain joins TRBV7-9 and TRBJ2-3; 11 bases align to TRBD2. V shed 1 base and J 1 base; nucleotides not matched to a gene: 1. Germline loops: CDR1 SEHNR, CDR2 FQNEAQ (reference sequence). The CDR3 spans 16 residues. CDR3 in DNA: TGTGCCAGCAGCTTAGGACTAGCGGGGCGCACAGATACGCAGTATTTT. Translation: CASSLGLAGRTDTQYF.

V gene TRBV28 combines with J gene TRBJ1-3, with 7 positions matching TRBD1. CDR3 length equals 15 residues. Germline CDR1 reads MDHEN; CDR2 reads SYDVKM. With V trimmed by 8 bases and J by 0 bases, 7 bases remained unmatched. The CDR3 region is CASGVDRVSGNTIYF. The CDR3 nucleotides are TGTGCCAGCGGGGTAGACAGGGTCTCTGGAAACACCATATATTTT.

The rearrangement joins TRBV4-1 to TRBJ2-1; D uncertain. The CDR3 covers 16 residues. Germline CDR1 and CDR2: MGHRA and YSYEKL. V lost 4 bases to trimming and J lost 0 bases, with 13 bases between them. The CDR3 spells CASSRAGIGSYNEQFF. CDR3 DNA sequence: TGCGCCAGCAGCCGAGCTGGTATCGGCTCCTACAATGAGCAGTTCTTC.

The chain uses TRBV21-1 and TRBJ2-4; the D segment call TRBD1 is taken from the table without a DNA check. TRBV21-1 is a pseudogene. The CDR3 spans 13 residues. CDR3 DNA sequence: TGTGCCAGCAGCAAACTGGGCGAAAACATTCAGTACTTC. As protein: CASSKLGENIQYF.

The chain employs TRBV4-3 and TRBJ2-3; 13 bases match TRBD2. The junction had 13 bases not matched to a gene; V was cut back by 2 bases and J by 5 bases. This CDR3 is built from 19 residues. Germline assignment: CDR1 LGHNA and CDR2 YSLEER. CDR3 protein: CASSQFPLLAGGRLDTQYF. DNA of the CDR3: TGCGCCAGCAGCCAATTTCCTTTACTAGCGGGGGGGAGATTAGATACGCAGTATTTT.

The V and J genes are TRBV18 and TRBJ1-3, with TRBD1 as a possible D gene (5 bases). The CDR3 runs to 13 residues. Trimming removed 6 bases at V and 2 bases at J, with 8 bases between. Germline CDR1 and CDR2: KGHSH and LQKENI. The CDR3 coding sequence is TGTGCCAGCTCGCAGGGCCCTGGAAACACCATATATTTT. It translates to CASSQGPGNTIYF.

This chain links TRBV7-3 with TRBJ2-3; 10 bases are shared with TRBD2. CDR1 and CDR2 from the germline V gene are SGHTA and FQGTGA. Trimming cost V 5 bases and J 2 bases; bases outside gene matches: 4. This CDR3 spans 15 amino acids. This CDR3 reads CASSQAGGNTDTQYF. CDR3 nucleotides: TGTGCCAGCAGCCAAGCGGGGGGGAACACAGATACGCAGTATTTT.

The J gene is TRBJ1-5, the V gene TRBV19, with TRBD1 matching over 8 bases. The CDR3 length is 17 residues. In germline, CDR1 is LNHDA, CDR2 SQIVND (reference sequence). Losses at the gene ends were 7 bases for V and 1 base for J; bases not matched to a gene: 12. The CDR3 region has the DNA TGTGCCAGTACCAGACTACCGTGGACAGGGAGCAATCAGCCCCAGCATTTT. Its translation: CASTRLPWTGSNQPQHF.

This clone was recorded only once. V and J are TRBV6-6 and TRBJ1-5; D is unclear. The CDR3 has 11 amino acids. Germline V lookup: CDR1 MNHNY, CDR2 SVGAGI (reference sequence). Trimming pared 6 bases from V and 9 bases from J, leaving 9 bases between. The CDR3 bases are TGTGCCAGCAGCGGACCGGGGCCCCAGCATTTT. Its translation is CASSGPGPQHF.

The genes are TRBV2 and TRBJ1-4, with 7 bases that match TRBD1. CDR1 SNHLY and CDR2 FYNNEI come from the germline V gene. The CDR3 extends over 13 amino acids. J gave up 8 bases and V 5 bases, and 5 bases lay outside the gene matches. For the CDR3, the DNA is TGTGCCAGCAGTCCCCGGACAGGCGAAAAACTGTTTTTT. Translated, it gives CASSPRTGEKLFF.

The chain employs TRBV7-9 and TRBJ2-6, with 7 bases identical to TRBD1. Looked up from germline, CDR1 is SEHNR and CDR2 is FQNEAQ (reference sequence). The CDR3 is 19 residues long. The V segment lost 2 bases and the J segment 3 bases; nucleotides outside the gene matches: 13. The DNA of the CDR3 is TGTGCCAGCAGCTTAAGGCAAAGGACAGGAAGGGATGGGGCCAACGTCCTGACTTTC. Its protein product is CASSLRQRTGRDGANVLTF.

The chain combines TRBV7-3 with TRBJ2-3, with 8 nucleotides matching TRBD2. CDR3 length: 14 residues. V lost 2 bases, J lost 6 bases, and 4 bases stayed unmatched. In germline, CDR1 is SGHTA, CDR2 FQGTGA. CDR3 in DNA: TGTGCCAGCAGCTTAGCGGGGGGAAGGGATACGCAGTATTTT. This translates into CASSLAGGRDTQYF.

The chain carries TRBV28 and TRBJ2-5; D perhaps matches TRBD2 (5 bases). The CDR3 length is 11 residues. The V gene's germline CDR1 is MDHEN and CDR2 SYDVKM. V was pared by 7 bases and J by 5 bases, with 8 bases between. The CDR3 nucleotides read TGTGCCAGCACCCCGGGGGAGACCCAGTACTTC. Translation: CASTPGETQYF.

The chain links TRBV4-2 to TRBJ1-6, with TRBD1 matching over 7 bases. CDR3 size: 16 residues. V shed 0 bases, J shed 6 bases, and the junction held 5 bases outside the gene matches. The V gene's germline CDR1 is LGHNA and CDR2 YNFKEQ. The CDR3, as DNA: TGTGCCAGCAGCCAAGAGATGGGGACAGCTAATTCACCCCTCCACTTT. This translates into CASSQEMGTANSPLHF.

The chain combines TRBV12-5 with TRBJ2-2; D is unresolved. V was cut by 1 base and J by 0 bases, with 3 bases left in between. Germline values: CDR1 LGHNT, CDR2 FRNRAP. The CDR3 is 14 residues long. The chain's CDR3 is CASGLGTNTGELFF. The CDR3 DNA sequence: TGTGCTAGTGGTTTGGGTACGAACACCGGGGAGCTGTTTTTT.

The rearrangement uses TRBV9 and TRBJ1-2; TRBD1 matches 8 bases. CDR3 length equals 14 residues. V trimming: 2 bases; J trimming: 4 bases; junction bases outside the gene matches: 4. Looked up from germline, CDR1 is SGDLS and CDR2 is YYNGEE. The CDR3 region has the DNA TGTGCCAGCAGCGTCGGACAGGGTCCCTATGGCTACACCTTC. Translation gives CASSVGQGPYGYTF.

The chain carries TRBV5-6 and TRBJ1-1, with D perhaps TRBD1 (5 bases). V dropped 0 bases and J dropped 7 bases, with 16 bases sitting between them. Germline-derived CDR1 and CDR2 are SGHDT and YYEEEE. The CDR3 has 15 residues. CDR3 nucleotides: TGTGCCAGCAGCTTGGTAAGGGGAGGTGAGAGTGAAGCTTTCTTT. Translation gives CASSLVRGGESEAFF.

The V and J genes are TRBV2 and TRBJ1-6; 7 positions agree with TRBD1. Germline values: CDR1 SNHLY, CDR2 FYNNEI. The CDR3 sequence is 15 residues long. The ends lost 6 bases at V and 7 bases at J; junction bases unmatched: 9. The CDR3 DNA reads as TGTGCCAGCAGAAACACGACAGGGAGCAATTCACCCCTCCACTTT. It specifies CASRNTTGSNSPLHF.

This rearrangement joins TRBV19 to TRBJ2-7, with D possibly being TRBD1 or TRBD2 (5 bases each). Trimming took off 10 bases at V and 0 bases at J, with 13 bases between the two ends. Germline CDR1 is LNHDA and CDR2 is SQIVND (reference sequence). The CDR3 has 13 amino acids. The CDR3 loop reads CATSTGRSYEQYF. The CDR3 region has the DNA TGTGCCACCTCAACGGGGCGCTCCTACGAGCAGTACTTC.

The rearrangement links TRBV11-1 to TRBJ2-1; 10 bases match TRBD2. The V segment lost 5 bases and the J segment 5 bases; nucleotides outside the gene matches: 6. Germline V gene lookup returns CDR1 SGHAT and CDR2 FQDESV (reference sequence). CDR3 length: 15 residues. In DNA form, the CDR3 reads TGTGCCAGCAGCAAAGGACTAGCGGAAAACAATGAGCAGTTCTTC. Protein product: CASSKGLAENNEQFF.

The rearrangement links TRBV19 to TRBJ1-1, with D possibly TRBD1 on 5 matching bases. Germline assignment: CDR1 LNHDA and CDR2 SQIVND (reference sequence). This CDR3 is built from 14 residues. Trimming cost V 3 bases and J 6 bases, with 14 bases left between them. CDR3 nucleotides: TGTGCCAGTAGTATCTTAGGGTCGGGGGCTGAAGCTTTCTTT. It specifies CASSILGSGAEAFF.

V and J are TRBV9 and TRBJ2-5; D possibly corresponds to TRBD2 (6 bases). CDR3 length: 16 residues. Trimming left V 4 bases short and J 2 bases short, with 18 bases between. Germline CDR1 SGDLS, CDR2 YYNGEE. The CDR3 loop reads CASSPIPGLMQETQYF. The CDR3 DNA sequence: TGTGCCAGCAGCCCCATCCCGGGACTCATGCAAGAGACCCAGTACTTC.

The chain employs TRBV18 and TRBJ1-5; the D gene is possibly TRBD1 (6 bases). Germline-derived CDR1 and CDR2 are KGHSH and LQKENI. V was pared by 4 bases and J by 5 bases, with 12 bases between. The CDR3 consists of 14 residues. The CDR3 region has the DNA TGTGCCAGCTCACGAACAGGGATCGATCAGCCCCAGCATTTT. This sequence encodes CASSRTGIDQPQHF. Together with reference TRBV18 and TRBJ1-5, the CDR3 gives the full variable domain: NAGVMQNPRHLVRRRGQEARLRCSPMKGHSHVYWYRQLPEEGLKFMVYLQKENIIDESGMPKERFSAEFPKEGPSILRIQQVVRGDSAAYFCASSRTGIDQPQHFGDGTRLSIL.

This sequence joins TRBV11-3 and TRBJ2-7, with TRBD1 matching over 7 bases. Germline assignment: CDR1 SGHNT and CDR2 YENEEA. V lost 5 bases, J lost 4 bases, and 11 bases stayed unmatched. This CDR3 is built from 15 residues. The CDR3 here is CASSQPGQNYYEQYF. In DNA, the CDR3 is TGTGCCAGCAGCCAGCCGGGACAGAACTATTACGAGCAGTACTTC.

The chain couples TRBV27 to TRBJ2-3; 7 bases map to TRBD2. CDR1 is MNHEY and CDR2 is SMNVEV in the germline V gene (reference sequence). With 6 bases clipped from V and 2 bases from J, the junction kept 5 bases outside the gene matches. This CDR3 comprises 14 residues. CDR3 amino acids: CASSPGGFTDTQYF. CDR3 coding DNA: TGTGCCAGCAGCCCCGGGGGGTTCACAGATACGCAGTATTTT.

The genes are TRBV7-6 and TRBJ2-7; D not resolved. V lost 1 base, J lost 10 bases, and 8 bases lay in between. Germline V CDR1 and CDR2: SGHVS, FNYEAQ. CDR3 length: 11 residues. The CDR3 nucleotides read TGTGCCAGCAGCTTAGAGGGCCTCCAGTACTTC. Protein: CASSLEGLQYF.